The clone carrying this T cell receptor beta chain was counted once. No antigen is known for it. The data were taken from a study of OX40 agonist ivuxolimab in advanced cancers. Overall study: Partial responses occurred in three patients (one hepatocellular carcinoma, two cutaneous melanoma).

Trimming shortened V by 0 bases and J by 4 bases, and 25 bases separated the two germline ends. This CDR3 is built from 19 residues. The germline V gene encodes CDR1 SGHKS and CDR2 YYEKEE (reference sequence). Profiling relied on immunoSEQ multiplex PCR, and the TCRdb table lists in-frame clones only, not all of them. The sample lists under 100,000 clones, 89% occurring once. Notes on the study in general: Antigen specificity remained undetermined for the expanded peripheral T cells. Nonresponders, in some cases, also had low normalized T-cell clonal expansion. Among patients with partial responses at 0.1-3.0 mg/kg, clonal expansion was among the lowest.

The receptor's source is an adult with an advanced solid tumor such as melanoma, head and neck, liver or kidney cancer. The gene calls are TRBV5-5 and TRBJ1-2; the D is unclear. Sequenced here: CD4+ or CD8+ T cells sorted from blood, sampled in a trial of the OX40 agonist ivuxolimab. The CDR3 DNA reads TGTGCCAGCAGCTTGGCCCCGCCTGCTCTCGGAAGAAAGATCTATGGCTACACCTTC. It is translated as CASSLAPPALGRKIYGYTF.